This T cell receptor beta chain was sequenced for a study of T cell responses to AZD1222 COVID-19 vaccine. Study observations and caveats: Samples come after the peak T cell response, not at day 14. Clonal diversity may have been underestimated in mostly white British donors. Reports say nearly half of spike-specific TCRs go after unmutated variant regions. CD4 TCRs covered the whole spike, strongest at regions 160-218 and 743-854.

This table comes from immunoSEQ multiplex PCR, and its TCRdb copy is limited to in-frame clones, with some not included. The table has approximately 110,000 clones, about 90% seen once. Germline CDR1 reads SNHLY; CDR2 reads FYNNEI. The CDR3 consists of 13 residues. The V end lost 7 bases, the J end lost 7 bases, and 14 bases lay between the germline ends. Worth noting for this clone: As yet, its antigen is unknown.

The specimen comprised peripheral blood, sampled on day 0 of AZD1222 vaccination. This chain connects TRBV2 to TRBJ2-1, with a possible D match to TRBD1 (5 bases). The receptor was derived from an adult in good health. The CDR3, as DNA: TGTGCCAGCATACTCAGGGTAGTTAATGAGCAGTTCTTC. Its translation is CASILRVVNEQFF.